This TCR beta chain emerged from a study of blood T cell repertoires in COVID-19. On the study more broadly: Collection of acute and convalescent COVID-19 samples took place in the United States, Italy and Spain.

Method: immunoSEQ multiplex PCR; TCRdb's copy keeps in-frame clones and lacks some. The sample consists of approximately 10,000 clones, about 89% of them appearing once. V lost 3 bases and J lost 7, with 10 bases in between. The CDR3 loop spans 12 amino acids. CDR1 and CDR2 (germline): SGDLS, YYNGEE. Sequencing was done on a sample of peripheral blood. The clonotype was recovered from a woman in her sixties or seventies with active COVID-19. The V call is TRBV9, the J call TRBJ1-1, with D maybe TRBD1 (6 bases). The DNA of the CDR3 is TGTGCCAGCAGCGGGGGGACACTTGAAGCTTTCTTT. The encoded protein is CASSGGTLEAFF. Full variable domain (missing parts from reference TRBV9 and TRBJ1-1): DSGVTQTPKHLITATGQRVTLRCSPRSGDLSVYWYQQSLDQGLQFLIQYYNGEERAKGNILERFSAQQFPDLHSELNLSSLELGDSALYFCASSGGTLEAFFGQGTRLTVV.